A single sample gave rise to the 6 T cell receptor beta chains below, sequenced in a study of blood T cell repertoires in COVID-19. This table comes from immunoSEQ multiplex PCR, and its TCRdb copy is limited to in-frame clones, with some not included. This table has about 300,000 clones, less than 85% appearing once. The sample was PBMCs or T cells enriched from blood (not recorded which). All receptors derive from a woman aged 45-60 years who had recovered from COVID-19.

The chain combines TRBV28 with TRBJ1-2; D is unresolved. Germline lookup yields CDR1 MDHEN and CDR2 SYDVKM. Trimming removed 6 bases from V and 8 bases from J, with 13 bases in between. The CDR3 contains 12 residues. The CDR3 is CASSHQTGGYTF. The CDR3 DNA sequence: TGTGCCAGCAGCCATCAGACCGGGGGCTACACCTTC.

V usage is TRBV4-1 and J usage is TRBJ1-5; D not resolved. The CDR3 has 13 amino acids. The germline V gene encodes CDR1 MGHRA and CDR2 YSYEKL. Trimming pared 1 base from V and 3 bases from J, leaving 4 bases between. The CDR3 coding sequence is TGCGCCAGCAGCCAAGCAGACAATCAGCCCCAGCATTTT. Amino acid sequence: CASSQADNQPQHF.

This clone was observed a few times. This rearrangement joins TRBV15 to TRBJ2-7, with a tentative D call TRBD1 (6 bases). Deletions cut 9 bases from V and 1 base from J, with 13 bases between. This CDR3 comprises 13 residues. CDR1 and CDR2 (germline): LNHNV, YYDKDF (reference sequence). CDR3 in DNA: TGTGCCACGAATAATGGACAGTCCTACGAGCAGTACTTC. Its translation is CATNNGQSYEQYF.

In DNA form, the CDR3 reads TGTGCCAGCAGTTCATATACCGGGACAGGGGGGGAAAAACTGTTTTTT. It specifies CASSSYTGTGGEKLFF. The chain recombines TRBV27 with TRBJ1-4; 11 bases align to TRBD1. CDR1 is MNHEY and CDR2 is SMNVEV in the germline V gene (reference sequence). V dropped 4 bases and J dropped 8; count of bases not matched to a gene: 9. The CDR3 extends over 16 amino acids.

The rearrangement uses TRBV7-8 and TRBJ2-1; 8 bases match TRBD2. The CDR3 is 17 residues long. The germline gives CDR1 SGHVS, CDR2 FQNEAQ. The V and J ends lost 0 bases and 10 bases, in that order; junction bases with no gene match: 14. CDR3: CASSLAGLVSATWEQFF. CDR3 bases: TGTGCCAGCAGCTTAGCGGGACTAGTATCGGCTACATGGGAGCAGTTCTTC.

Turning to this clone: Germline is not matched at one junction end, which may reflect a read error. The CDR3 sequence is CASSLAGSTGRNPEAFF. Written as DNA, the CDR3 is TGTGCCAGCAGCTTAGCGGGTTCTACGGGGAGGAACCCTGAAGCTTTCTTT. The chain recombines TRBV7-9 with TRBJ1-1, with D uncertain. The CDR3 length is 17 residues. Germline V gene lookup returns CDR1 SEHNR and CDR2 FQNEAQ (reference sequence).